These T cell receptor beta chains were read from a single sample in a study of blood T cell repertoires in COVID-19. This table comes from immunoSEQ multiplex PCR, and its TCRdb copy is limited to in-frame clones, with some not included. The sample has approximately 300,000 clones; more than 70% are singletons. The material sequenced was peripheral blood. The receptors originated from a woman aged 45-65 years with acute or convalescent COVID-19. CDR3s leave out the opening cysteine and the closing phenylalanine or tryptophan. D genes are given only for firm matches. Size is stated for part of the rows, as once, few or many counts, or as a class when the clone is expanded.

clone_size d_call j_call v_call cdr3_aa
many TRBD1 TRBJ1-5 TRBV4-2 ASSQDPGQGDQPQH
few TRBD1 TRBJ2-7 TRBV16 ASKEGTGGTYEQY
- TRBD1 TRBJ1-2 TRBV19 ASSKTGDDYGYT
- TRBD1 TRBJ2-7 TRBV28 ASSRDRRHEQY
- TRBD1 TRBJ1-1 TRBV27 ASRGQGVSMAF
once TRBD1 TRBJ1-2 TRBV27 ASSFGRGLYGYT
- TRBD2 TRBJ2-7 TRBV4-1 ASSQETSGSPSSYEQY
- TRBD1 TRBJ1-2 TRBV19 ASSWGTASQMNYGYT
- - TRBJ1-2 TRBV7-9 ASSLLDRPNYGYT
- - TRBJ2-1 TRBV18 ASSPTGISINEQF
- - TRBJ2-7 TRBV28 ASSLVELAYEQY
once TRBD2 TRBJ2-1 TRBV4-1 ASSQALASGIYNEQF
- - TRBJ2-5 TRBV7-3 ASSPTRGSGSQY
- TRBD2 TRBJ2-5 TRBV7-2 ASSAGLAGQETQY
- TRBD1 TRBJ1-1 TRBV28 ASSGTGVNTEAF
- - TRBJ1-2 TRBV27 ASSVRSANYGYT
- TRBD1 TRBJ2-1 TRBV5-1 ASRGQGSGEQF
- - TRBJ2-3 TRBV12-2 ASRLALQREKTDTQY
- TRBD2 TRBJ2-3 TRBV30 AWSRGVDTQY
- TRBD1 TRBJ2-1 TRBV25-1 ASSEIRGPYNEQF
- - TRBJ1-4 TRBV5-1 ASSLGAGTNNEKLF
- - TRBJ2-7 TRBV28 ASSLRYEQY
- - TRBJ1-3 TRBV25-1 ASRMGGGNTIY
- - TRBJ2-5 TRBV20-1 SASERLGAQY
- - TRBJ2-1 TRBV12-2 ASRPLGGSSGLAPGDRGNEQF
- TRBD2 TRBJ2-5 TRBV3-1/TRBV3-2 ASSQDLAGVEETQY
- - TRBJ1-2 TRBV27 ASSSFPFDGQLFYGYT
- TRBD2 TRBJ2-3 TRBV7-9 ASSLGLAGGTDTQY
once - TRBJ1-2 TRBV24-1 ATSGAPFNYGYT
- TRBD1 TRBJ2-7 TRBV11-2 ASSFNRGGIYEQY
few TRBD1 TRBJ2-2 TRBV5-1 ASSPAGTGNTGELF
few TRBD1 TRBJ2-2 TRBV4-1 ASSQARDRVGELF
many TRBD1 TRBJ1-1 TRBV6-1 ASSEEGQGGEAF
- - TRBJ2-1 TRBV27 ASTPAPSRVTYNEQF
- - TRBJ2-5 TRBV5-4 ASSAGTKETQY
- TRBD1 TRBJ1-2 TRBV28 ASSSGFNRGRGYT
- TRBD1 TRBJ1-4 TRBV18 ASSPGQNEKLF
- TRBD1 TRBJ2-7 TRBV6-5 ASSFTGDHEQY
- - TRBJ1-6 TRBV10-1 ASRSSYNSPLH
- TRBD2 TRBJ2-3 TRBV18 ASSPESGTSGRADTQY
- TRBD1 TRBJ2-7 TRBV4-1 ASSQGDSGTGAAYEQY
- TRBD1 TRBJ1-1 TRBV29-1 SAAGQGNTEAF
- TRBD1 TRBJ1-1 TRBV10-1 ASSRKQTGGTEAF
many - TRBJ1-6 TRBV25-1 ASSAGLRGSPLH
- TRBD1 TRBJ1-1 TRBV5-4 ASSLKTGDGTEAF
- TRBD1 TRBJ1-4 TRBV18 ASSSGTGKEKLF
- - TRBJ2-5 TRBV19 ASRAPGETQY
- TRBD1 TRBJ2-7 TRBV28 ASSLWRTGNSYEQY
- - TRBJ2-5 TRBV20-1 SASHENLETQY
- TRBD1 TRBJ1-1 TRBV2 ASRTGGLPAF
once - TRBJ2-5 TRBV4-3 ASRPGAETQY
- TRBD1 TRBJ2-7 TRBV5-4 ASSLPGQRLEPY
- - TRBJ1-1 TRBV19 ASINMDTEAF
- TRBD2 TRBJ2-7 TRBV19 ASSIGTSAYEQY
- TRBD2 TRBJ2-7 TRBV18 ASSPLRLAGLYEQY